One and the same sample provided the 15 T cell receptor beta chains below, sequenced in a study of Ad26.COV2.S vaccination and SARS-CoV-2 variants. Profiling relied on immunoSEQ multiplex PCR, and the TCRdb table lists in-frame clones only, not all of them. The sample lists 350,000 to 400,000 clones; around nine tenths were seen once. Stated treatment: some 20 received Ad26.COV2.S at low or high dose, single or two shots; roughly 5 received placebo; per-sample allocation not given. Samples came from day 63 after the first vaccine or placebo injection. Here the sequenced sample was peripheral blood, taken in a trial of Ad26.COV2.S vaccine versus placebo. The receptors were gathered from a person aged 18-60 years who received the Ad26.COV2.S COVID-19 vaccine or a placebo.

This clone turned up a few times. V is TRBV30 and J is TRBJ1-2; TRBD1 is a possible D gene (6 bases). The CDR3 loop spans 15 amino acids. With 7 bases removed from V and 0 bases from J, the gap between germline ends came to 18 bases. Germline V gene sequence: CDR1 GTSNPN, CDR2 SVGIG (reference sequence). The chain's CDR3 is CASLFTGKSNYGYTF. The CDR3 nucleotides read TGTGCCTCGTTATTTACAGGGAAATCTAACTATGGCTACACCTTC. The full variable domain, completed using reference TRBV30 and TRBJ1-2, is SQTIHQWPATLVQPVGSPLSLECTVEGTSNPNLYWYRQAAGRGLQLLFYSVGIGQISSEVPQNLSASRPQDRQFILSSKKLLLSDSGFYLCASLFTGKSNYGYTFGSGTRLTVV.

This clone was found once. The chain carries TRBV5-1 and TRBJ2-2; D is perhaps TRBD2 (6 bases). CDR3 length: 14 amino acids. V was trimmed by 3 bases and J by 1 base, leaving 7 bases between them. CDR1 is SGHRS and CDR2 is YFSETQ in the germline V gene. DNA of the CDR3: TGCGCCAGCAGCTACGGGGGGAACACCGGGGAGCTGTTTTTT. Its protein product is CASSYGGNTGELFF. Drawing the rest from reference TRBV5-1 and TRBJ2-2, the complete variable domain is KAGVTQTPRYLIKTRGQQVTLSCSPISGHRSVSWYQQTPGQGLQFLFEYFSETQRNKGNFPGRFSGRQFSNSRSEMNVSTLELGDSALYLCASSYGGNTGELFFGEGSRLTVL.

The rearrangement joins TRBV11-2 to TRBJ2-7; 7 bases are shared with TRBD1. The germline gives CDR1 SGHAT, CDR2 FQNNGV. V trimming: 5 bases; J trimming: 2 bases; junction bases outside the gene matches: 6. The length of the CDR3 is 14 residues. The CDR3 sequence: CASSIGGAPYEQYF. The CDR3 DNA is TGTGCCAGCAGCATAGGGGGCGCCCCCTACGAGCAGTACTTC.

This clone showed up just once. The chain is built from TRBV28 and TRBJ2-7; D is perhaps TRBD1 (6 bases). V was trimmed by 1 base and J by 3 bases, leaving 16 bases between them. The CDR3 runs to 16 residues. CDR1 MDHEN and CDR2 SYDVKM come from the germline V gene. CDR3 loop: CASSLSPGHSSYEQYF. The CDR3 nucleotides are TGTGCCAGCAGTTTATCCCCGGGACATTCAAGCTACGAGCAGTACTTC.

The J gene is TRBJ1-5, the V gene TRBV19; D is possibly TRBD1 (6 bases). V gave up 6 bases and J gave up 4 bases, with 10 bases separating them. CDR1 and CDR2 from the germline V gene are LNHDA and SQIVND (reference sequence). The CDR3 runs 13 residues. This chain's CDR3 is CASSRTENQPQHF. Written as DNA, the CDR3 is TGTGCCAGTAGCCGGACAGAAAATCAGCCCCAGCATTTT.

The rearrangement joins TRBV19 to TRBJ2-7; D possibly matches TRBD1 or TRBD2 (5 bases each). The V gene lost 8 bases and the J gene lost 6 bases, with 17 bases spanning the gap. The germline V gene encodes CDR1 LNHDA and CDR2 SQIVND (reference sequence). CDR3 length: 13 amino acids. In nucleotides, the CDR3 is TGTGCCAGTGGGCAAGGGTGGGGGTCCGAGCAGTACTTC. Translating it yields CASGQGWGSEQYF.

This clone has just one count. The gene calls are TRBV3-1 (or the pseudogene TRBV3-2) and TRBJ2-1; D is perhaps TRBD2 (5 bases). Trimming cost V 7 bases and J 5 bases, with 12 bases left between them. Germline CDR1 and CDR2: LGHDT and YNNKEL (reference sequence). This CDR3 comprises 13 residues. CDR3 in amino acids: CASKADENNEQFF. The CDR3 coding sequence is TGTGCCAGCAAAGCGGACGAGAACAATGAGCAGTTCTTC.

The chain employs TRBV28 and TRBJ1-1; D is perhaps TRBD1 (5 bases). V lost 6 bases and J 2 bases, leaving 16 bases between the germline ends. CDR3 length equals 15 residues. The germline gives CDR1 MDHEN, CDR2 SYDVKM. The CDR3 DNA follows: TGTGCCAGCAGGGCGTCCGGAGGGGCCAACACTGAAGCTTTCTTT. Encoded protein: CASRASGGANTEAFF.

The V and J genes are TRBV5-4 and TRBJ2-5, with D hard to call. V lost 8 bases and J lost 3, with 17 bases in between. The CDR3 covers 14 residues. Germline V CDR1 and CDR2: SGHNT, YYREEE (reference sequence). CDR3 protein: CARKAGPREETQYF. CDR3 DNA sequence: TGTGCCAGGAAAGCCGGGCCTCGCGAAGAGACCCAGTACTTC. The full variable domain, its missing parts supplied by reference TRBV5-4 and TRBJ2-5, is ETGVTQSPTHLIKTRGQQVTLRCSSQSGHNTVSWYQQALGQGPQFIFQYYREEENGRGNFPPRFSGLQFPNYSSELNVNALELDDSALYLCARKAGPREETQYFGPGTRLLVL.

The chain joins TRBV5-4 to TRBJ2-6, with 7 positions matching TRBD1. This CDR3 region has 13 residues. In germline, CDR1 is SGHNT, CDR2 YYREEE (reference sequence). With V trimmed by 10 bases and J by 3 bases, 4 bases remained unmatched. The CDR3 reads CAGTGDGANVLTF. CDR3 in DNA: TGTGCCGGTACAGGGGATGGGGCCAACGTCCTGACTTTC.

The genes are TRBV6-4 and TRBJ2-6; D is uncertain. V shed 0 bases and J shed 1 base, with 4 bases lying between them. From germline, CDR1 is MRHNA and CDR2 SNTAGT. There are 15 residues in the CDR3. In DNA, the CDR3 is TGTGCCAGCAGTGACTCGATGTCTGGGGCCAACGTCCTGACTTTC. This codes for CASSDSMSGANVLTF.

The rearrangement uses TRBV19 and TRBJ2-2, with D perhaps matching TRBD2 (5 bases). The CDR3 extends over 16 amino acids. Trimming took off 3 bases at V and 2 bases at J, with 13 bases between the two ends. Germline V gene lookup returns CDR1 LNHDA and CDR2 SQIVND (reference sequence). The CDR3 region is CASSIRRGPNTGELFF. In DNA, the CDR3 is TGTGCCAGTAGTATCAGGCGCGGGCCAAACACCGGGGAGCTGTTTTTT.

The J gene is TRBJ2-1, the V gene TRBV7-2, with TRBD1 identical over 10 bases. Germline lookup yields CDR1 SGHTA and CDR2 FQGNSA. Losses at the gene ends were 5 bases for V and 7 bases for J; bases not matched to a gene: 11. This CDR3 comprises 16 residues. The CDR3 DNA follows: TGTGCCAGCAGCGCCACGTCCGGACAGGGGGGGAATGAGCAGTTCTTC. It translates to CASSATSGQGGNEQFF.

The CDR3 nucleotides are TGTGCCAGCAGGGGAGGAGAGACCCAGTACTTC. Amino acid sequence: CASRGGETQYF. The genes are TRBV2 and TRBJ2-5, with D maybe TRBD2 (6 bases). In germline, CDR1 is SNHLY, CDR2 FYNNEI. This CDR3 spans 11 amino acids. The V and J ends lost 6 bases and 4 bases respectively, with 6 bases between them.

The chain joins TRBV27 to TRBJ2-7, with 11 bases identical to TRBD2. The CDR3 spans 15 residues. The germline V gene encodes CDR1 MNHEY and CDR2 SMNVEV (reference sequence). J lost 6 bases, V lost 1 base, and 5 bases had no gene match. CDR3 in amino acids: CASSLYIGTSGEQYF. CDR3 coding DNA: TGTGCCAGCAGTTTATATATTGGGACTAGCGGCGAGCAGTACTTC.